Reported below is one T cell receptor beta chain. Primers included in the PCR were 60 Vbeta and 13 Jbeta primers. Profiled with immunoSEQ multiplex PCR; TCRdb holds only in-frame clones, not every one. The data contain about 180,000 clones, 84% of them singletons. This specimen comes from a study of cytomegalovirus exposure and HLA in healthy donors. Trimming took off 2 bases at V and 0 bases at J, with 11 bases between the two ends. The CDR3 extends over 16 amino acids. Germline CDR1 SGHRS, CDR2 YFSETQ. The rearrangement links TRBV5-1 to TRBJ2-2; D uncertain. Sequences were obtained from PBMCs. The receptor was derived from a young man in good health and CMV-seronegative. The CDR3 sequence is CASSLQTTSNTGELFF. In nucleotides, the CDR3 is TGCGCCAGCAGCTTACAGACCACCTCGAACACCGGGGAGCTGTTTTTT. Drawing the rest from reference TRBV5-1 and TRBJ2-2, the complete variable domain is KAGVTQTPRYLIKTRGQQVTLSCSPISGHRSVSWYQQTPGQGLQFLFEYFSETQRNKGNFPGRFSGRQFSNSRSEMNVSTLELGDSALYLCASSLQTTSNTGELFFGEGSRLTVL.